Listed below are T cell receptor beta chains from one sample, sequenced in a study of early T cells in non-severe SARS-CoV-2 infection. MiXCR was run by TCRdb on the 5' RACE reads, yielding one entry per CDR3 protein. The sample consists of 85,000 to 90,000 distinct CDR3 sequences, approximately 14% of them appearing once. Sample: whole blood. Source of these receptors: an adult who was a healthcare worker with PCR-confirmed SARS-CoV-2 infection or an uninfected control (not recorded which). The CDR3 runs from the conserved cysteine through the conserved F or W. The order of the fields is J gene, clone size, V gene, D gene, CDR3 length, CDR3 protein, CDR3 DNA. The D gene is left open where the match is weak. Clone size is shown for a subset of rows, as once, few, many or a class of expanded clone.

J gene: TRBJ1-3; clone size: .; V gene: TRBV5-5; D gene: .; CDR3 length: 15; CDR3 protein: CASSPRSGSGNTIYF; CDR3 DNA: TGTGCCAGCAGCCCGAGATCGGGCTCTGGAAACACCATATATTTT
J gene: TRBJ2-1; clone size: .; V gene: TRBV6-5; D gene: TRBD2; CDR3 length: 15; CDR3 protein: CASRAGGAAYNEQFF; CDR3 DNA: TGTGCCAGCAGGGCGGGGGGGGCGGCCTACAATGAGCAGTTCTTC
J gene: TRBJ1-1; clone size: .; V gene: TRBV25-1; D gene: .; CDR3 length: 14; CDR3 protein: CASSGVRMNTEAFF; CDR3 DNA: TGTGCCAGCAGTGGGGTGAGGATGAACACTGAAGCTTTCTTT
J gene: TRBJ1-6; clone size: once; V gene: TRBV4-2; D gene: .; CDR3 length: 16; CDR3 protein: CASSLTLDGLNSPLHF; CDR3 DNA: TGTGCCAGCAGCCTTACCTTGGACGGGCTTAATTCACCCCTCCACTTT
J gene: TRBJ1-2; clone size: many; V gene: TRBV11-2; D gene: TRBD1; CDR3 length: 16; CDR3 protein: CASSSTQGQGAYGYTF; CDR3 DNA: TGTGCCAGCAGCTCCACCCAGGGACAGGGGGCGTATGGCTACACCTTC
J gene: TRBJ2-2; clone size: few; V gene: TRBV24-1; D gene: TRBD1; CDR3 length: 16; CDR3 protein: CATRGTGTGNTGELFF; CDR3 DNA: TGTGCCACCAGGGGAACCGGGACAGGGAACACCGGGGAGCTGTTTTTT
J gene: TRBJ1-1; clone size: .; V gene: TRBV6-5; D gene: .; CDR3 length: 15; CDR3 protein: CASSYVGTANTEAFF; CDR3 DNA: TGTGCCAGCAGTTACGTGGGGACGGCGAACACTGAAGCTTTCTTT
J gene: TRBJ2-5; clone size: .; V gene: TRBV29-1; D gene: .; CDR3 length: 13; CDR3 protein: CSVEEAGRETQYF; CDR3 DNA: TGCAGCGTTGAAGAGGCAGGGCGAGAGACCCAGTACTTC
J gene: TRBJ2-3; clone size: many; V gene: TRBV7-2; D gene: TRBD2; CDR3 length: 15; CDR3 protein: CASSPSGGDYDTQYF; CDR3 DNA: TGTGCCAGCAGCCCTAGCGGGGGGGACTACGATACGCAGTATTTT
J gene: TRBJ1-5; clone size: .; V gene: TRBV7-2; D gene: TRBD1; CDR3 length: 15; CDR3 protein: CASSFRTGGNQPQHF; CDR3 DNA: TGTGCCAGCAGCTTCCGGACAGGAGGCAATCAGCCCCAGCATTTT
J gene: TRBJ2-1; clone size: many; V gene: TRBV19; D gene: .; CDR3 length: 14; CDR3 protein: CASSTDSSYNEQFF; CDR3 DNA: TGTGCCAGTAGTACGGACAGTTCCTACAATGAGCAGTTCTTC
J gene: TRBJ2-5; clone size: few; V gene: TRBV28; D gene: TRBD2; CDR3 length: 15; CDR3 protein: CASRTGTRLQETQYF; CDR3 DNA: TGTGCCAGCAGAACCGGGACTAGACTCCAAGAGACCCAGTACTTC
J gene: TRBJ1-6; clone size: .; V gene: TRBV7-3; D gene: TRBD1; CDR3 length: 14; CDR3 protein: CASSSGQSSSPLHF; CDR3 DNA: TGTGCCAGCAGCTCGGGACAGTCGAGTTCACCCCTCCACTTT
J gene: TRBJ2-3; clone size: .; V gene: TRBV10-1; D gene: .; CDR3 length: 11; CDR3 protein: CASSESDTQYF; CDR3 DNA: TGCGCCAGCAGTGAGTCAGATACGCAGTATTTT
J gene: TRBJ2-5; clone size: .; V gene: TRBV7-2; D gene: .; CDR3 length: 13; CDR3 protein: CASSLARRETQYF; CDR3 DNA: TGTGCCAGCAGCTTAGCCCGCCGGGAGACCCAGTACTTC
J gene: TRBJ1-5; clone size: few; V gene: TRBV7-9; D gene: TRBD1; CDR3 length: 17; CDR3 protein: CASSSASGTGRHQPQHF; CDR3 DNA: TGTGCCAGCAGCTCAGCCTCCGGGACAGGCAGACATCAGCCCCAGCATTTT
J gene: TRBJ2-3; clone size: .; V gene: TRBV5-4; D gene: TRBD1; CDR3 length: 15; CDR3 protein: CASSPGQTSTDTQYF; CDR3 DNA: TGTGCCAGCAGCCCGGGACAGACTAGCACAGATACGCAGTATTTT
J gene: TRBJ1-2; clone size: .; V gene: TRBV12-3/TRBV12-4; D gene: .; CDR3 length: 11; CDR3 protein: CASSSTPGYTF; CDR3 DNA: TGTGCCAGCAGTTCGACACCGGGCTACACCTTC
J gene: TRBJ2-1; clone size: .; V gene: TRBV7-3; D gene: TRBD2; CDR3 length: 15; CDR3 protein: CASSLSGGASNEQFF; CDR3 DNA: TGTGCCAGCAGCCTCAGCGGGGGGGCAAGCAATGAGCAGTTCTTC
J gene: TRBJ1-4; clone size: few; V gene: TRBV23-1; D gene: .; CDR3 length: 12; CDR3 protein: CASIKAGEKLFF; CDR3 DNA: TGCGCCAGCATCAAGGCGGGGGAAAAACTGTTTTTT
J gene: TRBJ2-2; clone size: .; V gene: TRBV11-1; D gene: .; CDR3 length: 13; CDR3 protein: CASANAYTGELFF; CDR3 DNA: TGTGCCAGCGCTAATGCGTACACCGGGGAGCTGTTTTTT
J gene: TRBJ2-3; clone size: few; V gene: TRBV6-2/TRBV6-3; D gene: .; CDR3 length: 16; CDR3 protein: CASSLDSGMGTDTQYF; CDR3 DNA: TGTGCCAGCAGTTTGGACTCCGGCATGGGCACAGATACGCAGTATTTT
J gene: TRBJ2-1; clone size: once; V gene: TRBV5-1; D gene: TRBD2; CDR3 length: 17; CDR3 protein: CASSLPAGVPSYNEQFF; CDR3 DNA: TGCGCCAGCAGCTTGCCGGCGGGGGTACCTTCCTACAATGAGCAGTTCTTC
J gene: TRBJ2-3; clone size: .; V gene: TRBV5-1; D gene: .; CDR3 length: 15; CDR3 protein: CASSLNNRATDTQYF; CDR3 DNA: TGCGCCAGCAGCTTGAATAACAGGGCAACAGATACGCAGTATTTT
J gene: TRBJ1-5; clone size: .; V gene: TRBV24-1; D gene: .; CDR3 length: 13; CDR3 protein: CATSTGGNQPQHF; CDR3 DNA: TGTGCCACGAGCACAGGTGGAAATCAGCCCCAGCATTTT
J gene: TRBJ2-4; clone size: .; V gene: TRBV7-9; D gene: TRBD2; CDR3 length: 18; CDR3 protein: CASSLSLWRGEDKNIQYF; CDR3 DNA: TGTGCCAGCAGCTTATCTCTTTGGCGGGGGGAGGACAAAAACATTCAGTACTTC
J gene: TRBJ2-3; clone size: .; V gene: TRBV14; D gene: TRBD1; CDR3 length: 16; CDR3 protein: CASSPVWTGGEDTQYF; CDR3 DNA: TGTGCCAGCAGCCCTGTGTGGACAGGGGGCGAAGATACGCAGTATTTT
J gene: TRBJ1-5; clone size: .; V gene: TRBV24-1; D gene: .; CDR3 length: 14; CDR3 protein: CATSEADTNQPQHF; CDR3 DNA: TGTGCCACCAGTGAGGCAGATACCAATCAGCCCCAGCATTTT
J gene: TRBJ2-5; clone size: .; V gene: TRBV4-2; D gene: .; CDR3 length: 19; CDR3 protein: CASSQAGESGRTFQETQYF; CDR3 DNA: TGTGCCAGCAGCCAAGCGGGGGAGAGCGGGCGAACCTTCCAAGAGACCCAGTACTTC
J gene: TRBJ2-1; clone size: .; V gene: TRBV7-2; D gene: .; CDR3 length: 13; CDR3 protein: CASSLVGGGEQFF; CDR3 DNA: TGTGCCAGCAGCTTAGTAGGGGGGGGTGAGCAGTTCTTC
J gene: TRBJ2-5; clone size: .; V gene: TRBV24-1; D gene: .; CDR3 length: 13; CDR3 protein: CATSDGDRVPQYF; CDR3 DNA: TGTGCCACCAGTGACGGGGACCGCGTACCCCAGTACTTC
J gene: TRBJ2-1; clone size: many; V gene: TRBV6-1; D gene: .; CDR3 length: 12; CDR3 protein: CASSEGRYEQFF; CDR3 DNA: TGTGCCAGCAGCGAGGGGCGCTATGAGCAGTTCTTC
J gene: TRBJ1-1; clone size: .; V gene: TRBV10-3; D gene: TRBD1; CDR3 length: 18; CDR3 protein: CAISGQAGTGRMNTEAFF; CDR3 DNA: TGTGCCATCAGTGGCCAGGCCGGGACAGGGAGGATGAACACTGAAGCTTTCTTT
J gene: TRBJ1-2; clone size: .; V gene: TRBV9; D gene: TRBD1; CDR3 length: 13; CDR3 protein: CASSAQGDYGYTF; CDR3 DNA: TGTGCCAGCAGCGCACAGGGGGACTATGGCTACACCTTC
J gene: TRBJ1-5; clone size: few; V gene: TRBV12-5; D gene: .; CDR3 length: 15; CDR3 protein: CASGLGGQSNQPQHF; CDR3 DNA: TGTGCTAGTGGTTTGGGAGGACAGAGCAATCAGCCCCAGCATTTT
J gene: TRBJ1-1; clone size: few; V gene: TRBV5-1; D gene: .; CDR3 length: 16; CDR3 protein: CASSLDFLAVNGGAFF; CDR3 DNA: TGCGCCAGCAGCTTGGATTTTCTGGCGGTTAATGGTGGAGCTTTCTTT
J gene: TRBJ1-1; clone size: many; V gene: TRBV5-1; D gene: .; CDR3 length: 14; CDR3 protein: CASNFLVGATEAFF; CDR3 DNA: TGCGCCAGCAACTTCCTGGTAGGGGCGACTGAAGCTTTCTTT
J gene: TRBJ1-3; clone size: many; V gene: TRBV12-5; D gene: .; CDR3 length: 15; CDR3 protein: CASGLVSHSGNTIYF; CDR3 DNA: TGTGCTAGTGGTTTGGTATCCCACTCTGGAAACACCATATATTTT
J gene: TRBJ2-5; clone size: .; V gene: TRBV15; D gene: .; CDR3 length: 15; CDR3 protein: CATSRDLRRQETQYF; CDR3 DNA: TGTGCCACCAGCAGAGATCTGAGGCGTCAAGAGACCCAGTACTTC
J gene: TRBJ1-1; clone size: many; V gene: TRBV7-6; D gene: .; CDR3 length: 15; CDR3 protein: CASTKSPYFGTEAFF; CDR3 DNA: TGTGCCAGCACCAAGTCGCCCTACTTTGGCACTGAAGCTTTCTTT
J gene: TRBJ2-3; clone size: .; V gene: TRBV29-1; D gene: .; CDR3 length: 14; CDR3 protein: CSVVDKAFTDTQYF; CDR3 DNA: TGCAGCGTTGTGGACAAAGCATTCACAGATACGCAGTATTTT
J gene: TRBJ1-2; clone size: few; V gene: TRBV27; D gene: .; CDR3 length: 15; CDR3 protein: CASSLGHQLNYGYTF; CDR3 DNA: TGTGCCAGCAGTCTGGGACACCAGCTTAACTATGGCTACACCTTC
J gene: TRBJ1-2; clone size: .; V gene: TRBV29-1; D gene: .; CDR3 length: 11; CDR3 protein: CSVARSYGYTF; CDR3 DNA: TGCAGCGTTGCCAGGTCCTATGGCTACACCTTC
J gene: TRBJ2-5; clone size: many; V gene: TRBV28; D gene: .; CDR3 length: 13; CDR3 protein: CASTQSSQETQYF; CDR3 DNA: TGTGCCAGCACCCAGTCATCTCAAGAGACCCAGTACTTC
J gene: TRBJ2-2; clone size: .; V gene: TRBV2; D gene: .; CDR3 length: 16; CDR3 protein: CASSEALPRSPGELFF; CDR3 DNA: TGTGCCAGCAGTGAAGCGCTTCCCCGCAGCCCCGGGGAGCTGTTTTTT
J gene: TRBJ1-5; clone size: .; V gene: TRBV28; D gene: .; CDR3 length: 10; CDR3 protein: CASNRQPQHF; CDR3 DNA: TGTGCCAGCAATCGGCAGCCCCAGCATTTT
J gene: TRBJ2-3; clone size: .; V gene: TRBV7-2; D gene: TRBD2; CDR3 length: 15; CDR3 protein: CASSSQRGGHRTQYF; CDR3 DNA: TGTGCCAGCAGCTCTCAGCGGGGGGGCCATCGTACGCAGTATTTT
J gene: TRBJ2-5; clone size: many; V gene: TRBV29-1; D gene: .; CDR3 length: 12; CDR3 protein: CSVEQGQETQYF; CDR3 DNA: TGCAGCGTTGAACAGGGGCAAGAGACCCAGTACTTC
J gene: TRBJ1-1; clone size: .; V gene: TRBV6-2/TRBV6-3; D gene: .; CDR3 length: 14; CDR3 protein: CASSCGPGRAEAFF; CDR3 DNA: TGTGCCAGCAGTTGCGGGCCCGGGCGCGCTGAAGCTTTCTTT
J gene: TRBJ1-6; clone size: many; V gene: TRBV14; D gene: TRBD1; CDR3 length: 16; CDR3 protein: CASSPIRDRESSPLHF; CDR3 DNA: TGTGCCAGCAGCCCTATCCGGGACAGGGAATCTTCACCCCTCCACTTT
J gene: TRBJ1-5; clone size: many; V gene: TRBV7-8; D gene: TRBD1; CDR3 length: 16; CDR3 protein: CASSLGQGRGNQPQHF; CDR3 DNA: TGTGCCAGCAGCTTAGGACAGGGTCGGGGGAATCAGCCCCAGCATTTT
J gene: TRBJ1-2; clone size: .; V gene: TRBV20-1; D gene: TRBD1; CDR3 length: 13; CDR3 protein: CSAPGQGTYGYTF; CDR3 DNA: TGCAGTGCTCCGGGACAGGGGACCTATGGCTACACCTTC
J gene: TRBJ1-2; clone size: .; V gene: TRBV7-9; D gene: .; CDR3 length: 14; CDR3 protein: CASSLGQGSYGYTF; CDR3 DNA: TGTGCCAGCAGCTTAGGCCAGGGAAGCTATGGCTACACCTTC
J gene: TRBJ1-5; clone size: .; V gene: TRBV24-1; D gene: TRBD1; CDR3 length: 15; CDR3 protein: CATSDPGQGNQPQHF; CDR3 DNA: TGTGCCACCAGTGACCCAGGACAGGGTAACCAGCCCCAGCATTTT
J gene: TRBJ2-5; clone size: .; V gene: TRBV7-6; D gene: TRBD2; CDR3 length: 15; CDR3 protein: CASSSLAGGPQTQYF; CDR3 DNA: TGTGCCAGCAGCTCCTTAGCGGGGGGGCCCCAGACCCAGTACTTC
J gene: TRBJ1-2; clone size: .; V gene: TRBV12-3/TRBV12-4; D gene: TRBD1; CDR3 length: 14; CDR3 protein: CASSQHRGPLGYTF; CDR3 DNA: TGTGCCAGCAGTCAGCACAGGGGGCCCTTAGGCTACACCTTC
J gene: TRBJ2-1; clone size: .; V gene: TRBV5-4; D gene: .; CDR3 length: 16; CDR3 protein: CASSFHEGSSYNEQFF; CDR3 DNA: TGTGCCAGCAGCTTTCATGAGGGCTCCTCCTACAATGAGCAGTTCTTC